A selection of T cell receptor beta chains follows, all from one sample in a study of T cell responses to AZD1222 COVID-19 vaccine. Clones were read by immunoSEQ multiplex PCR, and TCRdb kept only the in-frame ones, dropping some. The sample has 130,000 to 150,000 clones, roughly 93% seen once. The sample consisted of peripheral blood, taken 28 days after the second AZD1222 dose. All receptors derive from an adult who received the AZD1222 COVID-19 vaccine. The CDR3 runs from the conserved cysteine through the conserved F or W. The D gene is left open where the match is weak. Part of the rows lack a size; the others show once, few, many or a class for expanded clones.

D gene: .; V gene: TRBV5-1; J gene: TRBJ2-5; clone size: once; CDR3 DNA: TGCGCCAGCAGCTTCCAAGAGACAGGCGGGGAGACCCAGTACTTC; CDR3 protein: CASSFQETGGETQYF
D gene: TRBD1; V gene: TRBV2; J gene: TRBJ1-3; clone size: .; CDR3 DNA: TGTGCCAGCAGCGGACAGGGGCTCTCTGGAAACACCATATATTTT; CDR3 protein: CASSGQGLSGNTIYF
D gene: .; V gene: TRBV19; J gene: TRBJ1-2; clone size: .; CDR3 DNA: TGTGCCAGTAGTGCGGGTGCACGGGGCTATGGCTACACCTTC; CDR3 protein: CASSAGARGYGYTF
D gene: .; V gene: TRBV18; J gene: TRBJ2-7; clone size: .; CDR3 DNA: TGTGCCAGCTCACCAGGACCACCGGGTGGCTACGAGCAGTACTTC; CDR3 protein: CASSPGPPGGYEQYF
D gene: .; V gene: TRBV11-2; J gene: TRBJ2-2; clone size: .; CDR3 DNA: TGTGCCAGCAGCTTAGTAGCCGGGGAGCTGTTTTTT; CDR3 protein: CASSLVAGELFF
D gene: TRBD2; V gene: TRBV6-5; J gene: TRBJ2-1; clone size: once; CDR3 DNA: TGTGCCAGCAGCGGGACTAGCGCGGGCAATGAGCAGTTCTTC; CDR3 protein: CASSGTSAGNEQFF
D gene: TRBD2; V gene: TRBV2; J gene: TRBJ2-2; clone size: .; CDR3 DNA: TGTGCCGGAGGGCTAGCGGGTAACACCGGGGAGCTGTTTTTT; CDR3 protein: CAGGLAGNTGELFF
D gene: .; V gene: TRBV3-1/TRBV3-2; J gene: TRBJ1-2; clone size: .; CDR3 DNA: TGTGCCAGCAGCCAAGATTGGACGGCTACTAACTATGGCTACACCTTC; CDR3 protein: CASSQDWTATNYGYTF
D gene: .; V gene: TRBV4-1; J gene: TRBJ1-3; clone size: .; CDR3 DNA: TGCGCCAGCAGCCTGGGGGACACTGGTTCTGGAAACACCATATATTTT; CDR3 protein: CASSLGDTGSGNTIYF
D gene: .; V gene: TRBV12-3/TRBV12-4; J gene: TRBJ1-1; clone size: .; CDR3 DNA: TGTGCCAGCAGTACCGGACCTGCCCCTGAAGCTTTCTTT; CDR3 protein: CASSTGPAPEAFF
D gene: .; V gene: TRBV10-3; J gene: TRBJ2-1; clone size: .; CDR3 DNA: TGTGCCATCAAACTTTACAATGAGCAGTTCTTC; CDR3 protein: CAIKLYNEQFF
D gene: .; V gene: TRBV6-5; J gene: TRBJ2-7; clone size: .; CDR3 DNA: TGTGCCAGCAGTTACAAACAGGGTACCTACGAGCAGTACTTC; CDR3 protein: CASSYKQGTYEQYF
D gene: .; V gene: TRBV24-1; J gene: TRBJ1-1; clone size: .; CDR3 DNA: TGTGCCACCAGTGAAACAGGGAGTACTGAAGCTTTCTTT; CDR3 protein: CATSETGSTEAFF
D gene: .; V gene: TRBV29-1; J gene: TRBJ2-1; clone size: .; CDR3 DNA: TGCAGCGTTGAAGTTGGTCAGGGGGGCCACTACAATGAGCAGTTCTTC; CDR3 protein: CSVEVGQGGHYNEQFF
D gene: TRBD1; V gene: TRBV23-1; J gene: TRBJ2-7; clone size: .; CDR3 DNA: TGCGCCAGCAGTCCCCGACAGGGAAAATACGAGCAGTACTTC; CDR3 protein: CASSPRQGKYEQYF
D gene: TRBD1; V gene: TRBV25-1; J gene: TRBJ1-1; clone size: .; CDR3 DNA: TGTGCCAGCAGTGAATGGACAGGGGGCACTGAAGCTTTCTTT; CDR3 protein: CASSEWTGGTEAFF
D gene: .; V gene: TRBV6-5; J gene: TRBJ1-1; clone size: .; CDR3 DNA: TGTGCCAGCAGCCTTGGGGGGGGAATAACTGAAGCTTTCTTT; CDR3 protein: CASSLGGGITEAFF
D gene: TRBD1; V gene: TRBV5-1; J gene: TRBJ1-3; clone size: .; CDR3 DNA: TGCGCCAGCAGCCTTCGACAGGGAACCTCTGGAAACACCATATATTTT; CDR3 protein: CASSLRQGTSGNTIYF
D gene: TRBD2; V gene: TRBV11-2; J gene: TRBJ2-1; clone size: .; CDR3 DNA: TGTGCCAGCAGCTTAGGTAGCGGGAGCCGGAATGAGCAGTTCTTC; CDR3 protein: CASSLGSGSRNEQFF
D gene: .; V gene: TRBV4-2; J gene: TRBJ1-2; clone size: .; CDR3 DNA: TGTGCCAGCAGCCAAGGGTCGGGCCCAAACTATGGCTACACCTTC; CDR3 protein: CASSQGSGPNYGYTF
D gene: .; V gene: TRBV7-2; J gene: TRBJ2-1; clone size: few; CDR3 DNA: TGTGCCAGCAGGCTTACTAGTACCTCCTACAATGAGCAGTTCTTC; CDR3 protein: CASRLTSTSYNEQFF
D gene: .; V gene: TRBV18; J gene: TRBJ2-2; clone size: .; CDR3 DNA: TGTGCCAGCTCACCGAACCAGGACGGCGCGAACACCGGGGAGCTGTTTTTT; CDR3 protein: CASSPNQDGANTGELFF
D gene: TRBD2; V gene: TRBV9; J gene: TRBJ2-7; clone size: .; CDR3 DNA: TGTGCCAGCAGCGTAGGGAATAGCGGGCGACCCTACGAGCAGTACTTC; CDR3 protein: CASSVGNSGRPYEQYF
D gene: .; V gene: TRBV7-9; J gene: TRBJ1-3; clone size: once; CDR3 DNA: TGTGCCAGCAGCTTAGACCTTTACTCTGGAAACACCATATATTTT; CDR3 protein: CASSLDLYSGNTIYF
D gene: .; V gene: TRBV6-1; J gene: TRBJ1-1; clone size: .; CDR3 DNA: TGTGCCAGCAGTGAACTCAGGGGGAACACTGAAGCTTTCTTT; CDR3 protein: CASSELRGNTEAFF
D gene: .; V gene: TRBV6-4; J gene: TRBJ1-1; clone size: .; CDR3 DNA: TGTGCCAGCAGGAGCGACGGGGAGACTGAAGCTTTCTTT; CDR3 protein: CASRSDGETEAFF
D gene: .; V gene: TRBV7-9; J gene: TRBJ2-5; clone size: .; CDR3 DNA: TGTGCCAGCAGCTTATCCCAATCGCAGACCCAGTACTTC; CDR3 protein: CASSLSQSQTQYF
D gene: .; V gene: TRBV6-5; J gene: TRBJ2-5; clone size: .; CDR3 DNA: TGTGCCAGCAGTCTCGGACACGAGGAGACCCAGTACTTC; CDR3 protein: CASSLGHEETQYF
D gene: .; V gene: TRBV30; J gene: TRBJ1-2; clone size: once; CDR3 DNA: TGTGCCTGGTCTAACAGCCCTTATGGCTACACCTTC; CDR3 protein: CAWSNSPYGYTF
D gene: .; V gene: TRBV18; J gene: TRBJ1-1; clone size: .; CDR3 DNA: TGTGCCAGCTCACCAACGGGGGGAGACACTGAAGCTTTCTTT; CDR3 protein: CASSPTGGDTEAFF
D gene: .; V gene: TRBV18; J gene: TRBJ2-1; clone size: .; CDR3 DNA: TGTGCCAGCTCACCCCAGACAGGTTCGTACGGTGAGCAGTTCTTC; CDR3 protein: CASSPQTGSYGEQFF
D gene: .; V gene: TRBV4-2; J gene: TRBJ1-1; clone size: .; CDR3 DNA: TGTGCCAGCAGCCCCGGATTCGACAGAATGAACACTGAAGCTTTCTTT; CDR3 protein: CASSPGFDRMNTEAFF
D gene: .; V gene: TRBV2; J gene: TRBJ1-1; clone size: .; CDR3 DNA: TGTGCCAGCAGTGAAGGTGGCACTGAAGCTTTCTTT; CDR3 protein: CASSEGGTEAFF
D gene: TRBD1; V gene: TRBV5-1; J gene: TRBJ1-1; clone size: .; CDR3 DNA: TGCGCCAGCAGCACCGGGACAGGGGTAAACACTGAAGCTTTCTTT; CDR3 protein: CASSTGTGVNTEAFF
D gene: TRBD2; V gene: TRBV28; J gene: TRBJ2-7; clone size: .; CDR3 DNA: TGTGCCAGCAGTCCCTATGCTAGCGGGGGCTCCTACGAGCAGTACTTC; CDR3 protein: CASSPYASGGSYEQYF
D gene: TRBD2; V gene: TRBV10-1; J gene: TRBJ2-1; clone size: .; CDR3 DNA: TGCGCCAGCAGTGAGACTAGCGAGGACAATGAGCAGTTCTTC; CDR3 protein: CASSETSEDNEQFF
D gene: TRBD2; V gene: TRBV18; J gene: TRBJ2-1; clone size: .; CDR3 DNA: TGTGCCAGCTCACCCGGTGGCGGGGGGGCTGAAAATGAGCAGTTCTTC; CDR3 protein: CASSPGGGGAENEQFF
D gene: TRBD1; V gene: TRBV3-1/TRBV3-2; J gene: TRBJ1-4; clone size: .; CDR3 DNA: TGTGCCAGCAGCACCCGGACAGGGTTGAATGAAAAACTGTTTTTT; CDR3 protein: CASSTRTGLNEKLFF
D gene: .; V gene: TRBV5-1; J gene: TRBJ1-2; clone size: .; CDR3 DNA: TGCGCCAGCAGCTGGACAAGCTCTAACTATGGCTACACCTTC; CDR3 protein: CASSWTSSNYGYTF
D gene: TRBD2; V gene: TRBV9; J gene: TRBJ2-1; clone size: .; CDR3 DNA: TGTGCCAGCAGCGTAGACCCTAGCGGGAGGGGCAATGAGCAGTTCTTC; CDR3 protein: CASSVDPSGRGNEQFF
D gene: .; V gene: TRBV28; J gene: TRBJ1-2; clone size: .; CDR3 DNA: TGTGCCAGCAGGGGAGTTCTTGGGTACCAAGCTAACTATGGCTACACCTTC; CDR3 protein: CASRGVLGYQANYGYTF
D gene: .; V gene: TRBV10-3; J gene: TRBJ1-1; clone size: .; CDR3 DNA: TGTGCCACCTCTCCACTGTCGAACACTGAAGCTTTCTTT; CDR3 protein: CATSPLSNTEAFF
D gene: .; V gene: TRBV11-3; J gene: TRBJ2-6; clone size: once; CDR3 DNA: TGTGCCAGCAGCTTCCCTGGGGCCAACGTCCTGACTTTC; CDR3 protein: CASSFPGANVLTF
D gene: TRBD2; V gene: TRBV19; J gene: TRBJ2-7; clone size: .; CDR3 DNA: TGTGCCAGTAGTATAGCCGGGGGGTCCTACGAGCAGTACTTC; CDR3 protein: CASSIAGGSYEQYF
D gene: .; V gene: TRBV11-2; J gene: TRBJ1-3; clone size: .; CDR3 DNA: TGTGCCAGCAGCTTGGAGTATGGAAACACCATATATTTT; CDR3 protein: CASSLEYGNTIYF
D gene: TRBD1; V gene: TRBV19; J gene: TRBJ2-4; clone size: .; CDR3 DNA: TGTGCCAGTAGTCCCCCCCCGGACAGGGTGGGAGCATTCGCCAAAAACATTCAGTACTTC; CDR3 protein: CASSPPPDRVGAFAKNIQYF
D gene: .; V gene: TRBV7-7; J gene: TRBJ2-1; clone size: .; CDR3 DNA: TGTGCCAGCAGCTTCGATACCTACAATGAGCAGTTCTTC; CDR3 protein: CASSFDTYNEQFF
D gene: .; V gene: TRBV19; J gene: TRBJ1-2; clone size: .; CDR3 DNA: TGTGCCACCACCCGAGACTATGGCTACACCTTC; CDR3 protein: CATTRDYGYTF
D gene: .; V gene: TRBV6-1; J gene: TRBJ1-3; clone size: .; CDR3 DNA: TGTGCCAGCAGTGAAAGGGCAGGGGCTGGAAACACCATATATTTT; CDR3 protein: CASSERAGAGNTIYF